The 32 T cell receptor beta chains below come from one sample, sequenced in a study of cytomegalovirus exposure and HLA in healthy donors. The PCR ran on 60 Vbeta and 13 Jbeta primers. Clones were sequenced by immunoSEQ multiplex PCR, and TCRdb holds only the in-frame ones, with some missing. The data hold about 78,000 clones, with roughly 72% observed a single time. Sequencing was performed on PBMCs. Receptors originate from a woman aged 40 to 49 in good health and CMV-seropositive.

This clone was found a few times. J is TRBJ1-2 and V is TRBV11-2; the D is unclear. The CDR3 spans 12 residues. The V end was cut by 5 bases, the J end by 2 bases, with 6 bases between. CDR1 and CDR2 (germline): SGHAT, FQNNGV. CDR3 sequence: CASSKENYGYTF. CDR3 bases: TGTGCCAGCAGCAAAGAGAACTATGGCTACACCTTC.

The CDR3 loop reads CAVNQASPYEQYF. For the CDR3, the DNA is TGTGCCGTCAACCAGGCCAGTCCCTACGAGCAGTACTTC. The V and J genes are TRBV30 and TRBJ2-7; D gene uncertain. CDR1 and CDR2 from the germline V gene are GTSNPN and SVGIG (reference sequence). This CDR3 is 13 amino acids long. V dropped 8 bases and J dropped 2 bases, with 16 bases sitting between them.

The chain uses TRBV5-6 and TRBJ2-1, with TRBD1 matching over 10 bases. Germline values: CDR1 SGHDT, CDR2 YYEEEE. The CDR3 contains 16 residues. Trimming cost V 4 bases and J 6 bases; bases outside gene matches: 10. The CDR3 bases are TGTGCCAGCAGCCAACTCCGGGACAGGGGTGGCAATGAGCAGTTCTTC. This codes for CASSQLRDRGGNEQFF.

This clone was observed a handful of times. This CDR3 reads CASQQIRTGELFF. CDR3 nucleotides: TGTGCCAGTCAGCAGATCAGGACCGGGGAGCTGTTTTTT. The chain carries TRBV9 and TRBJ2-2; D remains unclear. From germline, CDR1 is SGDLS and CDR2 YYNGEE. V was trimmed by 8 bases and J by 5 bases, leaving 13 bases between them. The CDR3 length is 13 residues.

This chain links TRBV19 with TRBJ2-1; possible D gene TRBD1, 6 bases. The CDR3 consists of 16 residues. Between the trimmed V and J ends, which lost 5 bases and 3 bases, there was a span of 17 bases. Germline V gene data show CDR1 as LNHDA and CDR2 as SQIVND (reference sequence). CDR3 sequence reads: CASSLSSGQVYNEQFF. DNA of the CDR3: TGTGCCAGTAGTCTATCTTCGGGACAAGTCTACAATGAGCAGTTCTTC.

The V and J genes are TRBV7-9 and TRBJ1-2; TRBD1 matches at 9 bases. V lost 1 base and J lost 5; bases outside the gene matches: 2. The CDR3 sequence is 14 residues long. The germline CDR1 and CDR2 sequences are SEHNR and FQNEAQ (reference sequence). In DNA form, the CDR3 reads TGTGCCAGCAGCTTAGATGGGACAGGGTATGGCTACACCTTC. It codes for CASSLDGTGYGYTF.

This clone appeared a single time. The gene calls are TRBV7-9 and TRBJ2-7; 11 nucleotides align to TRBD1. The CDR3 sequence is 14 residues long. CDR1 SEHNR and CDR2 FQNEAQ come from the germline V gene (reference sequence). V dropped 5 bases and J dropped 2; count of bases not matched to a gene: 2. CDR3 loop: CASSPGQGAYEQYF. CDR3 DNA: TGTGCCAGCAGCCCGGGACAGGGGGCCTACGAGCAGTACTTC.

This chain connects TRBV5-1 to TRBJ1-4; TRBD1 agrees at 7 bases. Trimming took 0 bases from V and 2 from J; bases not matched to a gene: 7. This CDR3 comprises 17 residues. The germline V gene encodes CDR1 SGHRS and CDR2 YFSETQ. The CDR3 loop is CASSLGDRPSTNEKLFF. The CDR3 bases are TGCGCCAGCAGCTTGGGGGACAGACCGTCGACTAATGAAAAACTGTTTTTT.

The gene calls are TRBV2 and TRBJ1-1; D is undetermined. V was trimmed by 5 bases and J by 0 bases, leaving 10 bases between them. The CDR3 is 14 amino acids. Germline loops: CDR1 SNHLY, CDR2 FYNNEI. The CDR3 region has the DNA TGTGCCAGCAGTAACACCGCTCTGAACACTGAAGCTTTCTTT. Its translation is CASSNTALNTEAFF.

The rearrangement uses TRBV19 and TRBJ1-1; possibly TRBD1 for D (5 bases). There are 14 residues in the CDR3. V was shortened by 6 bases and J by 5 bases, with 16 bases between the two germline ends. Germline CDR1 is LNHDA and CDR2 is SQIVND (reference sequence). This CDR3 reads CASSTQADGTEAFF. In nucleotides, the CDR3 is TGTGCCAGTAGCACACAGGCCGATGGGACTGAAGCTTTCTTT.

This chain connects TRBV6-6 to TRBJ2-7; 9 nucleotides agree with TRBD1. CDR3 length: 15 amino acids. CDR1 and CDR2 (germline): MNHNY, SVGAGI (reference sequence). V shed 4 bases, J shed 3 bases, and the junction held 7 bases outside the gene matches. The CDR3 loop is CASSSPGQGHYEQYF. In DNA form, the CDR3 reads TGTGCCAGCAGTTCTCCGGGACAGGGCCACTACGAGCAGTACTTC.

Comment on this clone: At one of its ends the junction is not consistent with the germline gene, which may arise from a read error. CDR3 in amino acids: CASSPQGGKRTGSRGYPF. CDR3 nucleotides: TGTGCCAGCAGTCCCCAAGGGGGGAAACGGACAGGATCTAGAGGCTACCCCTTC. The chain links TRBV28 to TRBJ1-2, with 7 bases aligning to TRBD1. The CDR3 totals 18 residues. Germline CDR1 reads MDHEN; CDR2 reads SYDVKM.

The table lists this clone with a count of one. The chain recombines TRBV5-4 with TRBJ1-2; 10 bases align to TRBD1. The length of the CDR3 is 17 residues. The trim removed 4 bases at V and 6 bases at J, leaving 15 bases unmatched. The V gene's germline CDR1 is SGHNT and CDR2 YYREEE (reference sequence). The CDR3 sequence is CASSPGGTGVILDGYTF. CDR3 coding DNA: TGTGCCAGCAGCCCGGGGGGGACAGGGGTAATTTTGGATGGCTACACCTTC. Full variable domain (remainder filled in from reference TRBV5-4 and TRBJ1-2): ETGVTQSPTHLIKTRGQQVTLRCSSQSGHNTVSWYQQALGQGPQFIFQYYREEENGRGNFPPRFSGLQFPNYSSELNVNALELDDSALYLCASSPGGTGVILDGYTFGSGTRLTVV.

The rearrangement joins TRBV6-6 to TRBJ2-5, with 7 nucleotides matching TRBD2. The germline V gene has CDR1 MNHNY and CDR2 SVGAGI (reference sequence). The CDR3 sequence is 14 residues long. J was trimmed by 2 bases and V by 0 bases; bases with no gene match: 0. The CDR3 bases are TGTGCCAGCAGTTACTCGGGAGGGCAAGAGACCCAGTACTTC. Its protein product is CASSYSGGQETQYF.

This clone appeared a few times. The rearrangement joins TRBV2 to TRBJ2-7; 7 nucleotides line up with TRBD1. The CDR3 is 13 amino acids. Looked up from germline, CDR1 is SNHLY and CDR2 is FYNNEI. Trimming removed 6 bases from V and 6 bases from J; junction bases left unmatched: 8. CDR3 nucleotides: TGTGCCAGCAGCGCTGGACAGGCCTCCGAGCAGTACTTC. Translated: CASSAGQASEQYF.

The chain recombines TRBV7-9 with TRBJ1-2, with 7 bases that match TRBD1. After removal of 5 bases from V and 5 bases from J, the junction contained 11 bases not matched to a gene. The germline V gene encodes CDR1 SEHNR and CDR2 FQNEAQ (reference sequence). The CDR3 length is 15 residues. The CDR3 loop reads CASSAYRDSFYGYTF. The CDR3 DNA reads TGTGCCAGCAGCGCATACCGGGACAGCTTTTATGGCTACACCTTC. The entire variable domain, with the rest obtained from reference TRBV7-9 and TRBJ1-2, is as follows: DTGVSQNPRHKITKRGQNVTFRCDPISEHNRLYWYRQTLGQGPEFLTYFQNEAQLEKSRLLSDRFSAERPKGSFSTLEIQRTEQGDSAMYLCASSAYRDSFYGYTFGSGTRLTVV.

The J gene is TRBJ1-2, the V gene TRBV6-5, with D tentatively TRBD1 (6 bases). Germline V CDR1 and CDR2: MNHEY, SVGAGI. The CDR3 is 13 amino acids. The V and J ends lost 5 bases and 8 bases respectively, with 15 bases between them. As DNA, the CDR3 is TGTGCCAGCAGTGCCAAACAGGGATTGGGCTACACCTTC. Protein product: CASSAKQGLGYTF.

The chain links TRBV9 to TRBJ2-5; no clear D. From germline, CDR1 is SGDLS and CDR2 YYNGEE. V lost 0 bases, J lost 2 bases, and 8 bases lay in between. The CDR3 consists of 14 residues. CDR3 bases: TGTGCCAGCAGCGTAGGTAGTCATCAAGAGACCCAGTACTTC. Amino acid sequence: CASSVGSHQETQYF.

CDR3 in amino acids: CASSLKRALNEQFF. Here the CDR3 DNA reads TGTGCCAGCAGCCTAAAGCGCGCCCTAAATGAGCAGTTCTTC. The chain recombines TRBV5-4 with TRBJ2-1; D not resolved. Germline CDR1 SGHNT, CDR2 YYREEE (reference sequence). The CDR3 sequence is 14 residues long. The V end lost 4 bases, the J end lost 7 bases, and 15 bases lay between the germline ends.

This clone has a handful of counts. V usage is TRBV7-9 and J usage is TRBJ2-1; the D is unclear. This CDR3 has 14 residues. Trimming pared 4 bases from V and 0 bases from J, leaving 7 bases between. In germline, CDR1 is SEHNR, CDR2 FQNEAQ (reference sequence). As DNA, the CDR3 is TGTGCCAGCAGCTCCACAAGCTCCTACAATGAGCAGTTCTTC. Protein sequence: CASSSTSSYNEQFF.

This chain connects TRBV27 to TRBJ1-1; no clear D gene. The CDR3 sequence is 13 residues long. Germline V CDR1 and CDR2: MNHEY, SMNVEV (reference sequence). V lost 4 bases and J lost 4, with 10 bases in between. CDR3 bases: TGTGCCAGCAGTTCGTACCTCGGCACTGAAGCTTTCTTT. It codes for CASSSYLGTEAFF.

This CDR3 is CASSPTGFNEQFF. CDR3 DNA: TGTGCCAGTAGTCCAACAGGGTTCAATGAGCAGTTCTTC. The rearrangement joins TRBV19 to TRBJ2-1, with a possible D match to TRBD1 (6 bases). With 5 bases removed from V and 6 bases from J, the gap between germline ends came to 11 bases. The length of the CDR3 is 13 residues. Germline assignment: CDR1 LNHDA and CDR2 SQIVND (reference sequence).

The chain links TRBV11-1 to TRBJ2-5; the D gene is possibly TRBD2 (6 bases). The CDR3 is 15 amino acids. Trimming cost V 5 bases and J 5 bases, with 18 bases left between them. In germline, CDR1 is SGHAT, CDR2 FQDESV (reference sequence). The CDR3 spells CASSPTLEGWETQYF. CDR3 coding DNA: TGTGCCAGCAGCCCGACGCTGGAGGGATGGGAGACCCAGTACTTC.

The chain employs TRBV19 and TRBJ2-6, with TRBD2 matching over 7 bases. The CDR3 covers 15 residues. V trimming: 4 bases; J trimming: 3 bases; junction bases outside the gene matches: 3. Germline-derived CDR1 and CDR2 are LNHDA and SQIVND (reference sequence). CDR3 region: CASSTGGDGANVLTF. DNA of the CDR3: TGTGCCAGTAGTACGGGGGGAGATGGGGCCAACGTCCTGACTTTC.

The DNA for the CDR3 is TGTGCCAGCAGTTTGAGGACAGGGCGCTTCGAGCAGTACTTC. It is translated as CASSLRTGRFEQYF. J is TRBJ2-7 and V is TRBV28; 8 nucleotides agree with TRBD1. V shed 3 bases and J 6 bases; nucleotides not matched to a gene: 7. The germline CDR1 and CDR2 sequences are MDHEN and SYDVKM. The CDR3 runs to 14 residues. The whole variable domain, remainder taken from reference TRBV28 and TRBJ2-7, is DVKVTQSSRYLVKRTGEKVFLECVQDMDHENMFWYRQDPGLGLRLIYFSYDVKMKEKGDIPEGYSVSREKKERFSLILESASTNQTSMYLCASSLRTGRFEQYFGPGTRLTVT.

The chain combines TRBV5-4 with TRBJ2-5; D perhaps matches TRBD1 (5 bases). Germline-derived CDR1 and CDR2 are SGHNT and YYREEE (reference sequence). The ends were cut back, 0 bases at V and 10 bases at J, with 13 bases in the middle. This CDR3 has 13 amino acids. The CDR3 DNA reads TGTGCCAGCAGCTTGGGGCCCCTCCAGGGCCAGTACTTC. It translates to CASSLGPLQGQYF.

The chain is built from TRBV27 and TRBJ2-5; the match to TRBD2 covers 7 bases. Germline CDR1 reads MNHEY; CDR2 reads SMNVEV (reference sequence). The V segment lost 0 bases and the J segment 5 bases; nucleotides outside the gene matches: 6. CDR3 size: 15 residues. The CDR3 spells CASSLSSAGDETQYF. The CDR3 DNA follows: TGTGCCAGCAGTTTATCGTCGGCGGGAGACGAGACCCAGTACTTC.

The chain joins TRBV6-5 to TRBJ1-1; 9 nucleotides align to TRBD1. The junction had 2 bases not matched to a gene; V was cut back by 0 bases and J by 3 bases. CDR1 and CDR2 from the germline V gene are MNHEY and SVGAGI. The CDR3 contains 15 residues. The CDR3 spells CASSYSWTGDTEAFF. CDR3 bases: TGTGCCAGCAGTTACTCGTGGACAGGGGACACTGAAGCTTTCTTT.

This chain connects TRBV6-1 to TRBJ1-1; 10 bases map to TRBD1. This CDR3 spans 15 amino acids. J lost 7 bases, V lost 4 bases, and 9 bases had no gene match. Germline V lookup: CDR1 MNHNS, CDR2 SASEGT. CDR3 amino acids: CASSGNPGQGIEAFF. In DNA, the CDR3 is TGTGCCAGCAGTGGCAACCCGGGACAGGGGATTGAAGCTTTCTTT.

CDR3 residues: CASSLGAGEQTQYF. DNA of the CDR3: TGTGCCAGCAGCTTGGGGGCAGGGGAACAGACCCAGTACTTC. The V call is TRBV5-4, the J call TRBJ2-5, with D maybe TRBD1 (6 bases). The CDR3 extends over 14 amino acids. CDR1 SGHNT and CDR2 YYREEE come from the germline V gene (reference sequence). Trimming removed 0 bases from V and 6 bases from J, with 12 bases in between.

The chain recombines TRBV7-2 with TRBJ1-4, with D uncertain. With 2 bases removed from V and 8 bases from J, the gap between germline ends came to 15 bases. This CDR3 contains 15 residues. In germline, CDR1 is SGHTA, CDR2 FQGNSA. The CDR3 coding sequence is TGTGCCAGCAGCTTAAGCTCAAACCGAGGAGAAAAACTGTTTTTT. Amino acids: CASSLSSNRGEKLFF.

The rearrangement joins TRBV4-3 to TRBJ2-1; 9 positions agree with TRBD1. In germline, CDR1 is LGHNA, CDR2 YSLEER. Trimming removed 4 bases from V and 2 bases from J; junction bases left unmatched: 3. The CDR3 covers 15 residues. This CDR3 reads CASSRDREPYNEQFF. The CDR3 DNA reads as TGCGCCAGCAGCCGGGACAGGGAACCCTACAATGAGCAGTTCTTC.